These 10 T cell receptor beta chains were sequenced from one sample in a study of tumor-infiltrating lymphocytes in oesophageal squamous cell carcinoma. TCRdb re-called the PCR reads through MiXCR, storing one row per CDR3 protein. The sample contains roughly 17,000 distinct CDR3 sequences, 50% of which appear only once. Input material: esophageal tumor tissue. All receptors derive from a male donor with esophageal squamous cell carcinoma.

There are a few counts of this clonotype. This chain links TRBV7-2 with TRBJ2-3; tentative D call: TRBD2 (6 bases). There are 14 residues in the CDR3. V gave up 4 bases and J gave up 4 bases, with 12 bases separating them. Per the germline V gene, CDR1 is SGHTA and CDR2 is FQGNSA. The DNA of the CDR3 is TGTGCCAGCAGCTCGCGTCCGGGGGCAGATACGCAGTATTTT. Translating gives CASSSRPGADTQYF.

About this clonotype itself: Being one base from a much bigger clone, this may be a read error. This chain connects TRBV7-6 to TRBJ2-1; TRBD1 matches at 7 bases. The J call may be in error: the DNA end matches TRBJ2-7 better. The CDR3 is 13 residues long. The germline V gene encodes CDR1 SGHVS and CDR2 FNYEAQ. DNA of the CDR3: TGTGCCAGCAGCCAGGGGGACCTCAATGAGCAGTACTTC. Protein: CASSQGDLNEQYF.

This clonotype was found once. At one of its ends the junction is not consistent with the germline gene, which may arise from a read error. The CDR3, as DNA: TGTGCCAGCAGCTTGGACGGTGGCACAGATACGCAGTATTTT. Translation gives CASSLDGGTDTQYF. The rearrangement joins TRBV5-3 to TRBJ2-3; D not resolved. TRBV5-3 is designated an ORF whose function remains uncertain. The CDR3 has 14 residues.

The V call is TRBV11-2, the J call TRBJ2-5; weak D call: TRBD2 (5 bases). Trimming shortened V by 3 bases and J by 13 bases, and 21 bases separated the two germline ends. CDR3 length: 14 amino acids. Germline V CDR1 and CDR2: SGHAT, FQNNGV. The CDR3 sequence is CASSFQLNTGELYF. CDR3 DNA sequence: TGTGCCAGCAGCTTTCAGTTGAACACCGGGGAGCTGTACTTC. The variable domain in full, with the rest retrieved from reference TRBV11-2 and TRBJ2-5, is EAGVAQSPRYKIIEKRQSVAFWCNPISGHATLYWYQQILGQGPKLLIQFQNNGVVDDSQLPKDRFSAERLKGVDSTLKIQPAKLEDSAVYLCASSFQLNTGELYFGPGTRLLVL.

J is TRBJ1-1 and V is TRBV7-3, with D maybe TRBD1 (6 bases). This CDR3 region has 13 residues. Germline CDR1 reads SGHTA; CDR2 reads FQGTGA. V dropped 2 bases and J dropped 14 bases, with 18 bases sitting between them. The CDR3 region is CASSLETGTPAFF. CDR3 nucleotides: TGTGCCAGCAGCTTAGAAACCGGGACACCAGCCTTCTTT.

The gene calls are TRBV12-3 or TRBV12-4 and TRBJ2-1, with D tentatively TRBD1 (5 bases). The DNA end lines up better with TRBJ2-7; the J call may be wrong. CDR3 length: 14 residues. The CDR3 DNA is TGTGCCAGCAGTTTGAACACAGGCTCCTACGAGCAGTACTTC. Its translation: CASSLNTGSYEQYF.

The chain employs TRBV7-2 and TRBJ2-3; 9 bases align to TRBD2. V lost 1 base to trimming and J lost 0 bases; unmatched junction nucleotides: 5. Per the germline V gene, CDR1 is SGHTA and CDR2 is FQGNSA. CDR3 length: 17 residues. CDR3 sequence: CASSLVAGLASTDTQYF. In DNA, the CDR3 is TGTGCCAGCAGCTTAGTAGCGGGACTAGCTAGCACAGATACGCAGTATTTT.

This clonotype was recorded a few times. The V call is TRBV6-5, the J call TRBJ2-3; D is undetermined. V was pared by 0 bases and J by 1 base, with 5 bases between. CDR3 length: 14 amino acids. The germline V gene encodes CDR1 MNHEY and CDR2 SVGAGI. The CDR3 reads CASSYSPGTDTQYF. The CDR3 nucleotides are TGTGCCAGCAGTTACTCTCCGGGCACAGATACGCAGTATTTT.

A note on this clonotype: A junction end diverges from the germline sequence, so it may reflect a read error. The V gene is TRBV28, the J gene TRBJ2-1; possibly TRBD1 or TRBD2 for D (5 bases each). Germline V gene data show CDR1 as MDHEN and CDR2 as SYDVKM. The CDR3 runs to 14 residues. CDR3 sequence reads: CASNRRDGDYEQLF. The CDR3 DNA reads as TGTGCCAGCAACCGCCGGGACGGCGACTACGAGCAGTTATTC.

The chain employs TRBV5-1 and TRBJ1-4; D may be TRBD1 (5 bases). Trimming left V 1 base short and J 0 bases short, with 7 bases between. Per germline, CDR1 SGHRS and CDR2 YFSETQ. The CDR3 totals 15 residues. The CDR3 region is CASSLTGATNEKLFF. The CDR3 nucleotides are TGCGCCAGCAGCTTGACGGGGGCAACTAATGAAAAACTGTTTTTT.